This TCR beta chain appears in the sequencing data of a study of blood T cells in healthy people across ages (dated by TCRdb to about 2015). A note on the overall study: In model experiments, template switching captured about one uniquely barcoded TCR beta cDNA molecule for every two T cells. The study analyzed two additional independent replicas of 1 million unique cDNA reads from the same blood draw for two donors, one aged 18 to 29 and one aged 80 or older. Age-related changes in TCR beta repertoire diversity were measured in the study by deep sequencing normalized with unique cDNA molecular identifiers. The donors were split into four age groups: young (average around 15 years), middle-aged (more than 35), aged (62) and long-lived (roughly 86). Broader findings and caveats from the paper: Because profiling used bulk unsorted PBMCs, naive and antigen-experienced compartments could not be compared conclusively. Observed TCR beta diversity per million T cells fell roughly linearly with age, and a significant reduction was already apparent by age approximately 40. The percentage of naive T cells measured by flow cytometry correlated strongly with observed TCR beta diversity. Compared with the aged group, the long-lived group had more naive CD4+ T cells, fewer expanded clones and increased TCR diversity, a pattern suggesting age selection. Because the CMV infection status of the donors was unknown, age-related changes in expanded clonotypes may potentially have been confounded. Estimates of total diversity based on one million sequenced T cells were regarded as lower bounds and as underestimates.

Donors were 35 to 40 systemically healthy Caucasian individuals from Russia aged roughly 6 to 90 years. Each donor gave about 11 milliliters of peripheral blood, drawn into EDTA-treated Vacutainer tubes. PBMCs were isolated by Ficoll-Paque density-gradient centrifugation, with at least 6 million obtained per sample. Total RNA was extracted from PBMCs with Trizol reagent, with at least 6 micrograms obtained per sample. For every donor, flow cytometry on a PBMC aliquot measured the percentage of naive CD45RAhigh/CD27high T cells. For CDR1 and CDR2, the germline V gene (reference sequence) lists MNHEY and SMNVEV. The CDR3 covers 15 residues, taking in both the cysteine and the phenylalanine. The entry retains the CDR3 DNA only, 45 bases that are in frame from base 1. Trimming removed 1 base from V and 8 bases from J, leaving 14 bases between the germline ends. Receptor amplification or capture employed 5' RACE. The sequencer listed for this sample is Illumina HiSeq 2500. A second PCR of about 6 to 11 cycles was run with a J-beta primer mix and a sample-barcoded 5' primer. A template-switch 5' adaptor carrying 12 random nucleotides introduced a unique molecular identifier onto each TCR beta cDNA molecule. Each sample yielded at least 3 million CDR3-containing paired-end reads. First-strand cDNA synthesis was performed from all RNA using the Mint cDNA synthesis kit, with priming by a TRBC-specific oligonucleotide. Following uracil-DNA glycosylase treatment, all cDNA underwent a first 18-cycle PCR with the universal primers M1SS and BC2_uni_R. The study's own analysis went as follows. For normalization, 1 million high-quality reads were randomly selected from each sample, with every read carrying a distinct molecular identifier. Instead of being binned into consensus sequences, reads that shared molecular identifiers were thrown out. CDR3 identification, clonotype clustering and error correction used MiTCR with a Q25 quality threshold and the strictest error-elimination algorithm. A nonparametric unseen species model with Euler transformation was used to estimate lower-bound total TCR beta diversity. In TCRdb, the public reads were trimmed at Q25 with fastp and aligned with MiXCR, with productive beta chains retained. When rows share a CDR3 protein, they turn into one entry using the most common DNA and genes. The V and J calls shown here were made by TCRdb, not taken from the authors' results. Present in this sample are roughly 1,100,000 distinct CDR3 sequences, about 23% of which were seen just once. Together, the top ten hold approximately 0.79% of the sample.

With respect to this clonotype: No antigen is known for it. The sample holds no much larger clone one base away, and base qualities are not on file.

The same sample was also studied in work on T cells of mothers and their children. As described in the second report: The donors were nine systemically healthy Caucasian individuals, made up of three mothers and their six children. cDNA synthesis used all of the extracted RNA, with approximately 1.4 ug of RNA in each 15 ul reaction. In the second PCR, the M1S primer introduced both the sample barcodes and 2-4 random nucleotides. Over 8.5 million TCR beta CDR3 reads came from each mother, compared with about 3 million reads from each child. Thymic selection similarly shapes TCR recombination output in related and unrelated pairs, with minor effect from inherited differences. Normalized repertoire overlap was always slightly but never significantly higher in related than unrelated mother-child pairs. No persistent microchimeric T cell clones were detected, at a sensitivity of roughly 100 clones per million clonotypes. To look for features that set related mother-child pairs apart from unrelated individuals, the researchers ran deep NGS to compare the TCR beta repertoires of mothers and children. On average, the children were roughly 10 +/- 4 years old, while the mothers were roughly 40 +/- 4 years old. Libraries were sequenced on Illumina HiSeq 2000 with 100+100 nt paired-end reads after adapter ligation with NEBNext reagents. To avoid cross-contamination, the mother libraries and the child libraries were prepared a month apart and sequenced in separate runs. Each donor had between about 500,000 and 2,300,000 distinct TCR beta clonotypes identified. Naive TCR beta clonotypes were estimated from low-frequency clonotypes matched to each donor's FACS-determined naive share, without sorting.

Recombination connected TRBV27 to TRBJ1-4, with a weak D call of TRBD1 (5 bases match). This clonotype was obtained from a girl aged 2-10 years in good health. The sequencing input was blood. The CDR3 region has the sequence CASSLFVGLGEKLFF. The nucleotide sequence is given as TGTGCCAGCAGTTTATTCGTGGGACTCGGCGAAAAACTGTTTTTT. Extended through the reference TRBV27 and TRBJ1-4 proteins, this CDR3 yields the full variable domain: EAQVTQNPRYLITVTGKKLTVTCSQNMNHEYMSWYRQDPGLGLRQIYYSMNVEVTDKGDVPEGYKVSRKEKRNFPLILESPSPNQTSLYFCASSLFVGLGEKLFFGSGTQLSVL.